This TCR beta chain comes out of a study of radiotherapy plus CTLA-4 blockade in lung cancer. Across the study: Objective responses were seen in about a sixth of patients, disease control in approximately 30%.

As regards this clone: Its matching antigen is unknown.

Enrolled patients, whose metastatic non-small-cell lung cancer was chemo-refractory, received focal radiation plus CTLA-4 blockade with ipilimumab. TCRdb's table, derived via immunoSEQ multiplex PCR, lists solely in-frame clones and lacks some. The profile covers tens of thousands of clones, with more than 60% appearing a single time and 3% to 4% taken by the ten largest. V lost 5 bases to trimming and J lost 1 base, with 11 bases between them. Germline CDR1 is LGHNA and CDR2 is YSLEER. The CDR3 is 14 residues long. Study observations and caveats: Interferon-beta and early blood T cell clone dynamics reportedly predicted response best. Peripheral blood showed expansion of tumor-derived TCR clones after radiotherapy and ipilimumab.

The sample was peripheral blood, taken from a patient treated with radiotherapy plus ipilimumab. V and J are TRBV4-3 and TRBJ1-1; possible D gene TRBD1, 6 bases. This receptor was taken from a human donor with non-small cell lung cancer who had a partial response to radiotherapy plus ipilimumab. CDR3 amino acids: CASSYTGTNTEAFF. CDR3 bases: TGCGCCAGCAGCTATACAGGGACGAACACTGAAGCTTTCTTT.